This T cell receptor (beta chain) comes out of a study of cytomegalovirus exposure and HLA in healthy donors. Whole-study results and caveats: Presence/absence results assume similar sequencing depth per donor, which may not hold.

Both 60 Vbeta primers and 13 Jbeta primers went into the PCR. Per the original methods: Some 11 million of the roughly 77 million unique TCR beta chains counted in a later analysis were shared. The assay was immunoSEQ multiplex PCR, and TCRdb's table has in-frame clones only and misses some. That table gives V, J and clone size, and the DNA gave D and trimming. The data contain approximately 170,000 clones, around 75% of them singletons. Trimming at V came to 5 bases and at J to 1 base, leaving 9 bases not matched to a gene. CDR1 and CDR2 from the germline V gene are MNHEY and SMNVEV (reference sequence). The CDR3 contains 17 residues. Concerning this clone itself: Its cognate antigen is unknown.

V is TRBV27 and J is TRBJ1-5, with 9 bases lining up with TRBD1. Sequencing was performed on PBMCs. The receptor was derived from a woman aged 25 to 39 in good health and CMV-seropositive. The CDR3 loop reads CASSALQGARSNQPQHF. CDR3 DNA: TGTGCCAGCAGTGCTCTACAGGGGGCGCGGAGCAATCAGCCCCAGCATTTT.